These 12 T cell receptor beta chains were all obtained from the same sample, sequenced in a study of blood T cell repertoires in COVID-19. Measured with immunoSEQ multiplex PCR; TCRdb has only the in-frame clones, and not every one. The sample includes over 250,000 clones, around 86% of them seen just once. The material sequenced was peripheral blood. The origin of the receptors is a woman in her forties who had recovered from COVID-19.

J is TRBJ1-3 and V is TRBV5-8, with D possibly TRBD1 on 5 matching bases. Germline CDR1 and CDR2: SGHTS and YDEGEE. The CDR3 has 15 amino acids. The V gene lost 0 bases and the J gene lost 2 bases, with 9 bases spanning the gap. CDR3 sequence reads: CASSLVSGAGNTIYF. The CDR3 nucleotides read TGTGCCAGCAGCTTGGTTTCGGGGGCTGGAAACACCATATATTTT.

The CDR3 DNA reads TGTGCCAGCAGTCCCCCCTCGGGGACAGCCCCTAGCACAGATACGCAGTATTTT. Its translation: CASSPPSGTAPSTDTQYF. V usage is TRBV6-6 and J usage is TRBJ2-3, with TRBD1 matching 7 bases. J lost 0 bases, V lost 5 bases, and 14 bases had no gene match. Germline V gene data show CDR1 as MNHNY and CDR2 as SVGAGI (reference sequence). This CDR3 has 18 residues.

This clone appeared a single time. This sample also contains other DNA sequences that code for the same CDR3. This chain uses TRBV18 with TRBJ1-2, with 9 bases fitting TRBD1. Germline CDR1 reads KGHSH; CDR2 reads LQKENI. The CDR3 runs 14 residues. V trimming: 3 bases; J trimming: 6 bases; junction bases outside the gene matches: 5. The CDR3 loop is CASSPRGQGDGYTF. CDR3 DNA: TGTGCCAGCTCACCGCGGGGACAGGGTGATGGCTACACCTTC.

The chain employs TRBV4-1 and TRBJ1-6; 7 bases agree with TRBD1. CDR3 size: 15 residues. Germline V gene data show CDR1 as MGHRA and CDR2 as YSYEKL. V gave up 4 bases and J gave up 7 bases; unmatched junction bases: 7. The DNA for the CDR3 is TGCGCCAGCAGCCGGACAGGACAGAGAAATTCACCCCTCCACTTT. This codes for CASSRTGQRNSPLHF.

V and J are TRBV7-8 and TRBJ1-1; D is unresolved. The CDR3 length is 16 residues. From germline, CDR1 is SGHVS and CDR2 FQNEAQ. Trimming took 4 bases from V and 0 from J, leaving 15 bases between them. The CDR3 is CASSSGRGSLNTEAFF. The CDR3 nucleotides are TGTGCCAGCAGCTCAGGCCGGGGATCCTTGAACACTGAAGCTTTCTTT.

V and J are TRBV10-3 and TRBJ2-3; 7 bases fit TRBD1. The CDR3 runs to 15 residues. CDR1 and CDR2 from the germline V gene are ENHRY and SYGVKD. Trimming removed 7 bases from V and 6 bases from J; junction bases left unmatched: 13. The CDR3 DNA reads TGTGCCATCACCGAGCATCCAGGGGGATCCGATACGCAGTATTTT. This translates into CAITEHPGGSDTQYF.

The chain combines TRBV18 with TRBJ2-7; maybe TRBD1 (6 bases). Trimming cost V 6 bases and J 2 bases, with 11 bases left between them. The CDR3 is 13 amino acids. Germline V lookup: CDR1 KGHSH, CDR2 LQKENI. In DNA, the CDR3 is TGTGCCAGCTCGAGGACAGTCGCCTACGAGCAGTACTTC. Its protein is CASSRTVAYEQYF.

The V call is TRBV6-6, the J call TRBJ2-2; a possible D gene is TRBD1 (6 bases). The CDR3 sequence is 15 residues long. Trimming pared 1 base from V and 7 bases from J, leaving 13 bases between. Germline V CDR1 and CDR2: MNHNY, SVGAGI (reference sequence). CDR3: CASSYLAGVGGELFF. The CDR3 coding sequence is TGTGCCAGCAGTTACTTGGCAGGGGTAGGCGGGGAGCTGTTTTTT.

The chain joins TRBV5-6 to TRBJ1-1, with 7 nucleotides matching TRBD1. Germline V CDR1 and CDR2: SGHDT, YYEEEE. The junction had 9 bases not matched to a gene; V was cut back by 2 bases and J by 5 bases. This CDR3 is 15 amino acids long. CDR3 DNA: TGTGCCAGCAGCTTACACTCAGGGGGGTTTACTGAAGCTTTCTTT. Translated, it gives CASSLHSGGFTEAFF. Full variable domain (remainder filled in from reference TRBV5-6 and TRBJ1-1): DAGVTQSPTHLIKTRGQQVTLRCSPKSGHDTVSWYQQALGQGPQFIFQYYEEEERQRGNFPDRFSGHQFPNYSSELNVNALLLGDSALYLCASSLHSGGFTEAFFGQGTRLTVV.

The chain carries TRBV19 and TRBJ1-3, with D perhaps matching TRBD1 (6 bases). The V gene's germline CDR1 is LNHDA and CDR2 SQIVND (reference sequence). This CDR3 is built from 16 residues. V lost 6 bases and J lost 2, with 17 bases in between. The CDR3 is CASSYLTPGAGNTIYF. The CDR3 nucleotides read TGTGCCAGTAGCTACCTGACCCCAGGGGCTGGAAACACCATATATTTT.

The chain joins TRBV29-1 to TRBJ1-1; a weak D match, TRBD1 (5 bases). The CDR3 loop spans 12 amino acids. Germline V gene data show CDR1 as SQVTM and CDR2 as ANQGSEA. The V end lost 4 bases, the J end lost 4 bases, and 10 bases lay between the germline ends. The DNA for the CDR3 is TGCAGCGTTGGATGGGGCATCACTGAAGCTTTCTTT. This codes for CSVGWGITEAFF.

The chain is built from TRBV9 and TRBJ1-4; possibly TRBD1 for D (5 bases). Germline V gene data show CDR1 as SGDLS and CDR2 as YYNGEE. The CDR3 has 15 amino acids. V lost 3 bases to trimming and J lost 8 bases, with 17 bases between them. CDR3 in amino acids: CASSGSGQGGEKLFF. The CDR3 DNA reads as TGTGCCAGCAGCGGATCAGGGCAGGGAGGGGAAAAACTGTTTTTT.